This TCR beta chain was retrieved from a study of blood T cell repertoires in COVID-19. At the level of the study: Samples taken during acute and convalescent COVID-19 were collected in the United States, Italy and Spain. PBMCs, B-cell-depleted T cells, or T cells provided the cDNA or gDNA that made up the material.

Individuals drawn from 24 US areas were roughly 18 to 95 years old. The CDR3 runs to 15 residues. V gave up 1 base and J gave up 10 bases; unmatched junction bases: 6. Germline lookup yields CDR1 SGHDT and CDR2 YYEEEE. The authors' processing: Amplification from reference gene primers served as the basis for estimated nucleated cell counts. Produced via immunoSEQ multiplex PCR; TCRdb's table is partial and in-frame only. V, J and clone size derive from that table, while D and trimming were established from the DNA sequence. The repertoire holds 230,000 or so clones, with about 86% as singletons. The genes are TRBV5-6 and TRBJ1-6, with 9 nucleotides matching TRBD1. This clonotype was sampled from a woman aged 50 to 65 with acute COVID-19. What was sequenced was PBMCs or T cells enriched from blood (not recorded which). In nucleotides, the CDR3 is TGTGCCAGCAGCTTGTGGGGACAGGGAGAATCACCCCTCCACTTT. Translation: CASSLWGQGESPLHF. Full variable domain (outside the CDR3, taken from reference TRBV5-6 and TRBJ1-6): DAGVTQSPTHLIKTRGQQVTLRCSPKSGHDTVSWYQQALGQGPQFIFQYYEEEERQRGNFPDRFSGHQFPNYSSELNVNALLLGDSALYLCASSLWGQGESPLHFGNGTRLTVT.